The 20 T cell receptor beta chains below all came from one sample that was sequenced in a study of Graves' ophthalmopathy and Graves' hyperthyroidism. Amplified TCR beta CDR3 regions were obtained using RNA transcripts as template. Second-round multiplex PCR followed a first-round RT-PCR using HTBI primers. In TCRdb, the multiplex PCR reads were re-called with MiXCR into one record per CDR3 protein. The data show approximately 1.2 million distinct CDR3 sequences, less than 45% seen once. The sample was peripheral blood or thyroid tissue (not recorded which). The receptors were gathered from an adult man with Graves' hyperthyroidism.

The CDR3 spells CSVEVPGNEKLFF. CDR3 DNA: TGCAGCGTTGAAGTGCCCGGTAATGAAAAACTGTTTTTT. The chain is built from TRBV29-1 and TRBJ1-4; D not resolved. Trimming pared 1 base from V and 4 bases from J, leaving 7 bases between. In germline, CDR1 is SQVTM, CDR2 ANQGSEA. The CDR3 is 13 residues long.

A note on this clonotype: This may come from a read error, since a much larger clone is one base off. CDR3 DNA sequence: TGTGCCAGCAGTATCGGGGGGCGCCGAGACCACGAGCAGTACTTC. Translating it yields CASSIGGRRDHEQYF. This chain uses TRBV10-3 with TRBJ2-7; D might be TRBD2 (7 bases). The CDR3 has 15 amino acids. Per the germline V gene, CDR1 is ENHRY and CDR2 is SYGVKD.

This clonotype occurred many times. The chain joins TRBV29-1 to TRBJ1-1; D is perhaps TRBD1 (6 bases). The CDR3 is made up of 12 amino acids. Germline loops: CDR1 SQVTM, CDR2 ANQGSEA. The ends were cut back, 4 bases at V and 5 bases at J, with 11 bases in the middle. CDR3 sequence: CSVGKGGTEAFF. In DNA form, the CDR3 reads TGCAGCGTTGGTAAGGGGGGGACTGAAGCTTTCTTT.

The chain has TRBV29-1 and TRBJ1-2; TRBD1 agrees at 7 bases. The CDR3 loop spans 14 amino acids. CDR1 and CDR2 from the germline V gene are SQVTM and ANQGSEA. The J segment lost 0 bases and the V segment lost 6 bases, leaving 7 bases of the junction unmatched. DNA for the CDR3: TGCAGCGTGATAGCGGGGACAGCTAACTATGGCTACACCTTC. It encodes CSVIAGTANYGYTF.

The J gene is TRBJ2-2, the V gene TRBV20-1; D gene uncertain. The V and J ends lost 3 bases and 4 bases respectively, with 9 bases between them. Germline V gene lookup returns CDR1 DFQATT and CDR2 SNEGSKA (reference sequence). This CDR3 has 13 amino acids. The chain's CDR3 is CSASSGITGELFF. The CDR3 DNA reads as TGCAGTGCTAGTTCGGGTATCACCGGGGAGCTGTTTTTT.

In its sample, this clonotype was seen many times. The chain recombines TRBV12-3 or TRBV12-4 with TRBJ1-5; 11 nucleotides align to TRBD1. CDR3 length equals 15 residues. Trimming removed 4 bases from V and 2 bases from J; junction bases left unmatched: 1. This CDR3 reads CASSWGQGGNQPQHF. DNA for the CDR3: TGTGCCAGCAGTTGGGGACAGGGGGGCAATCAGCCCCAGCATTTT.

J is TRBJ1-1 and V is TRBV25-1; 9 bases fit TRBD1. Trimming cost V 5 bases and J 3 bases; bases outside gene matches: 13. This CDR3 region has 17 residues. CDR1 is MGHDK and CDR2 is SYGVNS in the germline V gene. CDR3 DNA: TGTGCCAGCAGTTACACAACAGGGGGCGGCGGGCACACTGAAGCTTTCTTT. Translating gives CASSYTTGGGGHTEAFF.

The chain employs TRBV24-1 and TRBJ1-5; 9 bases align to TRBD1. The trim removed 4 bases at V and 7 bases at J, leaving 7 bases unmatched. From germline, CDR1 is KGHDR and CDR2 SFDVKD. The CDR3 consists of 15 residues. The CDR3 spells CATSEAGTGYQPQHF. The CDR3 DNA sequence: TGTGCCACCAGTGAGGCCGGGACAGGGTACCAGCCCCAGCATTTT.

This chain links TRBV3-1 with TRBJ2-2; D uncertain. Trimming took off 0 bases at V and 7 bases at J, with 6 bases between the two ends. Germline CDR1 LGHDT, CDR2 YNNKEL (reference sequence). This CDR3 has 13 amino acids. The DNA of the CDR3 is TGTGCCAGCAGCCAAGATATACTCGGGGAGCTGTTTTTT. It codes for CASSQDILGELFF.

The CDR3 protein is CASSLGTSGSLPGKYF. The CDR3 nucleotides read TGTGCCAGCAGCTTAGGGACTAGCGGGAGTCTGCCGGGGAAGTACTTC. This sequence joins TRBV7-4 and TRBJ2-7, with 13 bases identical to TRBD2. CDR3 length equals 16 residues. Germline loops: CDR1 SGHVT, CDR2 SQSDAQ. Trimming cost V 1 base and J 11 bases; bases outside gene matches: 11.

Notes on this clonotype: This may arise from a read error, as a much more abundant clone is one base away. The conserved phenylalanine or tryptophan normally closing the CDR3 is absent here, so this likely arose from a read error. J is TRBJ2-5 and V is TRBV20-1, with 9 positions matching TRBD2. CDR1 is DFQATT and CDR2 is SNEGSKA in the germline V gene (reference sequence). Trimming at V came to 3 bases and at J to 3 bases, leaving 2 bases not matched to a gene. The CDR3 length is 13 residues. The CDR3 nucleotides are TGCAGTGCTAGGGTAGCGGGGGAAGAGACCCAGTACGTC. Amino acids: CSARVAGEETQYV.

The chain links TRBV10-3 to TRBJ2-5; D may be TRBD1 or TRBD2 (5 bases each). V shed 4 bases and J shed 4 bases, with 16 bases lying between them. CDR1 and CDR2 from the germline V gene are ENHRY and SYGVKD. This CDR3 is 15 amino acids long. In nucleotides, the CDR3 is TGTGCCATCAGTGCGTGGGGGTTACCGACAGAGACCCAGTACTTC. Its protein is CAISAWGLPTETQYF.

The genes are TRBV28 and TRBJ1-1; D is perhaps TRBD1 (5 bases). CDR1 and CDR2 from the germline V gene are MDHEN and SYDVKM. Trimming took off 5 bases at V and 2 bases at J, with 12 bases between the two ends. The CDR3 covers 14 residues. The CDR3 loop is CASSHKGRNTEAFF. The DNA for the CDR3 is TGTGCCAGCAGTCATAAGGGGCGAAACACTGAAGCTTTCTTT.

CDR3 region: CAIGPGGSYNEQFF. CDR3 coding DNA: TGTGCCATCGGACCCGGGGGTTCCTACAATGAGCAGTTCTTC. The chain employs TRBV10-3 and TRBJ2-1, with D possibly matching TRBD2 (6 bases). The ends were cut back, 8 bases at V and 1 base at J, with 12 bases in the middle. From germline, CDR1 is ENHRY and CDR2 SYGVKD. This CDR3 region has 14 residues.

This clonotype was recorded at least ten times. The chain has TRBV15 and TRBJ2-7, with 7 bases fitting TRBD1. The V and J ends lost 3 bases and 6 bases, in that order; junction bases with no gene match: 8. Germline CDR1 is LNHNV and CDR2 is YYDKDF (reference sequence). The CDR3 contains 14 residues. The CDR3 bases are TGTGCCACCAGCAGGGCGACAGGGAGCGGCGAGCAGTACTTC. As protein: CATSRATGSGEQYF.

A word on this clonotype: This CDR3 is missing its conserved last phenylalanine or tryptophan, likely due to a read error. The V and J genes are TRBV7-9 and TRBJ1-2; no clear D. Between the trimmed V and J ends, which lost 4 bases and 2 bases, there was a span of 5 bases. This CDR3 contains 12 residues. Germline loops: CDR1 SEHNR, CDR2 FQNEAQ (reference sequence). The CDR3 bases are TGTGCCAGCAGCTCCCCCAACTATGGCTACACCCTC. Amino acids: CASSSPNYGYTL.

CDR3 residues: CASSFFSGAGQPQHF. CDR3 DNA sequence: TGTGCCAGCAGTTTTTTCTCGGGGGCAGGCCAGCCCCAGCATTTT. V gene TRBV2 combines with J gene TRBJ1-5; D may be TRBD1 (6 bases). Per germline, CDR1 SNHLY and CDR2 FYNNEI. The CDR3 length is 15 residues. V was clipped by 5 bases and J by 7 bases, with 18 bases between them.

This clonotype was observed at least ten times. The genes are TRBV5-1 and TRBJ2-7; D is undetermined. Germline assignment: CDR1 SGHRS and CDR2 YFSETQ. Deletions cut 6 bases from V and 2 bases from J, with 12 bases between. The CDR3 extends over 13 amino acids. In DNA, the CDR3 is TGCGCCAGCAAGGTCTCGGACCCCTACGAGCAGTACTTC. This codes for CASKVSDPYEQYF.

This clonotype was detected once. The junction does not match germline at one end; this may be a read error. Here the CDR3 DNA reads TGTGCCAGCAGTTCCGTGGCAGGGTCATACGAGCATTACTTC. It codes for CASSSVAGSYEHYF. The V and J genes are TRBV6-6 and TRBJ2-7; possible D gene TRBD1, 5 bases. CDR3 size: 14 residues. In germline, CDR1 is MNHNY, CDR2 SVGAGI (reference sequence).

V and J are TRBV11-2 and TRBJ2-6; D might be TRBD2 (5 bases). The CDR3 is 18 residues long. Germline assignment: CDR1 SGHAT and CDR2 FQNNGV. V lost 2 bases to trimming and J lost 4 bases, with 18 bases between them. The CDR3 DNA follows: TGTGCCAGCAGCTTACTAGTTCGAGGGAACACCGGGGCCAACGTCCTGACTTTC. As protein: CASSLLVRGNTGANVLTF.